The 4 T cell receptor beta chains below were found in one sample sequenced in a study of glioma-infiltrating T cells after dendritic cell vaccination. Assay used: immunoSEQ multiplex PCR; TCRdb lists only in-frame clones, some missing. The sample holds about 73,000 clones, about 80% seen once. Sample: blood, taken before dendritic cell vaccination. These receptors originate from a human donor with glioblastoma.

The chain is built from TRBV28 and TRBJ1-1, with 12 bases matching TRBD1. V gave up 2 bases and J gave up 11 bases; unmatched junction bases: 9. The CDR3 runs 15 residues. Germline-derived CDR1 and CDR2 are MDHEN and SYDVKM. The CDR3 protein is CASSLGGTGGVSAFF. DNA for the CDR3: TGTGCCAGCAGTTTAGGTGGGACAGGGGGCGTGAGTGCTTTCTTT.

The genes are TRBV7-9 and TRBJ1-5, with D maybe TRBD1 (6 bases). The germline V and J ends were trimmed by 5 bases and 6 bases, with 20 bases remaining between them. The CDR3 has 16 residues. From germline, CDR1 is SEHNR and CDR2 FQNEAQ (reference sequence). This chain's CDR3 is CASSAAWQGSSQPQHF. The DNA for the CDR3 is TGTGCCAGCAGCGCGGCATGGCAGGGGAGTAGTCAGCCCCAGCATTTT.

This chain uses TRBV6-5 with TRBJ1-5, with a weak D call TRBD1 (5 bases). The V end was cut by 6 bases, the J end by 6 bases, with 12 bases between. There are 13 residues in the CDR3. Per the germline V gene, CDR1 is MNHEY and CDR2 is SVGAGI. CDR3 sequence reads: CASRTDKSQPQHF. The CDR3 nucleotides are TGTGCCAGCAGGACGGACAAGAGTCAGCCCCAGCATTTT.

The chain combines TRBV19 with TRBJ1-4; 10 positions agree with TRBD1. V lost 9 bases and J lost 8; bases outside the gene matches: 15. CDR3 length: 16 residues. Per germline, CDR1 LNHDA and CDR2 SQIVND (reference sequence). The CDR3 region has the DNA TGTGCCAGCAAGTCCCGGGACAGGGGACGGAGCGAAAAACTGTTTTTT. Residues: CASKSRDRGRSEKLFF.